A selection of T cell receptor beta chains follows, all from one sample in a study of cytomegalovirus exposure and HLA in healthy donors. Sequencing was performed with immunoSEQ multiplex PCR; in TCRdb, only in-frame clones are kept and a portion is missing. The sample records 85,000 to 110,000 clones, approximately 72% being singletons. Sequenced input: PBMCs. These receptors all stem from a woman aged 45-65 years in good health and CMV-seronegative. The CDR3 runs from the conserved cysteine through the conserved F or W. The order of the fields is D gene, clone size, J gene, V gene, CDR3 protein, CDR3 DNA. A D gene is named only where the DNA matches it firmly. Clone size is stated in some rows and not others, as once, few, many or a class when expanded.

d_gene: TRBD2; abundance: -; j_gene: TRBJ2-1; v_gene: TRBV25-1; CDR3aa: CASNTAGSYNEQFF; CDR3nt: TGTGCCAGCAATACAGCGGGATCGTACAATGAGCAGTTCTTC
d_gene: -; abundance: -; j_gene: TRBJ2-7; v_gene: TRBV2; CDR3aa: CASVKQGWDYEQYF; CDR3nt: TGTGCCAGCGTCAAACAGGGCTGGGACTACGAGCAGTACTTC
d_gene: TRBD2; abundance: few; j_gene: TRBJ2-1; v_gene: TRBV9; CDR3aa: CASSGGLAGYNEQFF; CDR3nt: TGTGCCAGCAGCGGGGGACTAGCGGGCTACAATGAGCAGTTCTTC
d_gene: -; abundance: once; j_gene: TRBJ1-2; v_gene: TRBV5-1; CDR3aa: CASSLDRDYGYTF; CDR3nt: TGCGCCAGCAGCTTGGACAGGGACTATGGCTACACCTTC
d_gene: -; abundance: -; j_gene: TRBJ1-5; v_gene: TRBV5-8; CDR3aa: CASSAAGGLYSNQPQHF; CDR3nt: TGTGCCAGCAGTGCCGCGGGGGGGCTTTATAGCAATCAGCCCCAGCATTTT
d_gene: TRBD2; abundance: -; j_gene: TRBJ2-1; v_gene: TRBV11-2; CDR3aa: CASRGTSGRGRSYNEQFF; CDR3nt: TGTGCCAGCAGGGGGACTAGCGGGAGGGGAAGGTCCTACAATGAGCAGTTCTTC
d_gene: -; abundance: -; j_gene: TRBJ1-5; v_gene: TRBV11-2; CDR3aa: CASSLERDQPQHF; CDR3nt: TGTGCCAGCAGCTTGGAACGGGATCAGCCCCAGCATTTT
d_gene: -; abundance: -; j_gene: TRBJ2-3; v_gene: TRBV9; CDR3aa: CASSVGPSTDTQYF; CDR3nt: TGTGCCAGCAGCGTTGGGCCTAGCACAGATACGCAGTATTTT
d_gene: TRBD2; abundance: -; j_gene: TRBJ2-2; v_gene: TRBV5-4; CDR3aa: CASSFGGLAGAGELFF; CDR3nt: TGTGCCAGCAGCTTCGGGGGACTAGCGGGCGCCGGGGAGCTGTTTTTT
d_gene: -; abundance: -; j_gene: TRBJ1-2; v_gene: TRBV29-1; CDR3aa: CSVEASTAIYGYTF; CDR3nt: TGCAGCGTTGAAGCTTCGACAGCGATCTATGGCTACACCTTC
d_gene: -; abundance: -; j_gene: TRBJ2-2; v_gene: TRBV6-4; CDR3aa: CASSAGTQNGELFF; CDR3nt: TGTGCCAGCAGTGCCGGGACTCAAAACGGGGAGCTGTTTTTT
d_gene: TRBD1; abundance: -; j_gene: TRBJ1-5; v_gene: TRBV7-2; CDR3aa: CASSLATGGAGQPQHF; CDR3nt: TGTGCCAGCAGCTTAGCCACAGGGGGCGCGGGACAGCCCCAGCATTTT
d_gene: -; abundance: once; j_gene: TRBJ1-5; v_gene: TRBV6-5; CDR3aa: CASSWTVDQPQHF; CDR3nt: TGTGCCAGCAGTTGGACAGTCGATCAGCCCCAGCATTTT
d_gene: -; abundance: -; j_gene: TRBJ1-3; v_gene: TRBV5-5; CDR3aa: CASSYSTESGNTIYF; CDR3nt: TGTGCCAGCAGCTATTCGACAGAATCTGGAAACACCATATATTTT
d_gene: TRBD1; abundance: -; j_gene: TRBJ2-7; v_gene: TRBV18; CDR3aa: CASSLETGDEQYF; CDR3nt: TGTGCCAGCTCACTCGAAACAGGGGACGAGCAGTACTTC
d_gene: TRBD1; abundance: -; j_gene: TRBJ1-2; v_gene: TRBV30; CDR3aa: CAWSRQGPRYGYTF; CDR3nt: TGTGCCTGGAGCCGACAGGGCCCTAGATATGGCTACACCTTC
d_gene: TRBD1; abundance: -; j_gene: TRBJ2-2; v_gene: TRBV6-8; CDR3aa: CASKTGGKSGELFF; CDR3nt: TGTGCCAGCAAAACAGGGGGCAAGTCCGGGGAGCTGTTTTTT
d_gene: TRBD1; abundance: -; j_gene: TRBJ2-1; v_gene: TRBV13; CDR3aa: CASSLVLTGTYNEQFF; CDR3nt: TGTGCCAGCAGCTTAGTTCTGACAGGGACATACAATGAGCAGTTCTTC
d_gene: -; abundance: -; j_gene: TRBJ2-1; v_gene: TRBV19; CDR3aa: CASSNVGGRNEQFF; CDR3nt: TGTGCCAGTAGTAATGTTGGGGGCAGGAATGAGCAGTTCTTC
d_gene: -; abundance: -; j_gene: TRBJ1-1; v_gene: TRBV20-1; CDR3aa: CSARQGREAFF; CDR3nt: TGCAGTGCTAGACAAGGGAGGGAAGCTTTCTTT
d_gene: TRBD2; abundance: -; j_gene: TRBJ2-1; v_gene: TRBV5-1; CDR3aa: CASSLGSGSSNEQFF; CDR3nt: TGCGCCAGCAGCTTGGGTAGCGGGAGTTCGAATGAGCAGTTCTTC
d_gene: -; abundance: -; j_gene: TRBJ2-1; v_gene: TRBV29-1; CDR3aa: CSVLIAALLYNEQFF; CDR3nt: TGCAGCGTTCTCATAGCAGCCCTCCTCTACAATGAGCAGTTCTTC
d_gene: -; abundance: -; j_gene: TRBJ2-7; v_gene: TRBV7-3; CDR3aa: CASSLSGEGRHEQYF; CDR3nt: TGTGCCAGCAGCCTTTCCGGGGAAGGTCGGCACGAGCAGTACTTC
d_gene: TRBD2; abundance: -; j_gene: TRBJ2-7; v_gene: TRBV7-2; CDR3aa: CASSFRAGRIYEQYF; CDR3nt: TGTGCCAGCAGCTTCCGAGCGGGAAGGATCTACGAGCAGTACTTC
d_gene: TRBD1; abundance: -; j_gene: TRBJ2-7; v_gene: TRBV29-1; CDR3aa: CSAWDRVGYEQYF; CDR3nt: TGCAGCGCATGGGACAGGGTGGGTTACGAGCAGTACTTC
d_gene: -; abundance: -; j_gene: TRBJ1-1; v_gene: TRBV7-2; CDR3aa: CASSLGGPEAFF; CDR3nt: TGTGCCAGCAGCTTAGGGGGGCCTGAAGCTTTCTTT
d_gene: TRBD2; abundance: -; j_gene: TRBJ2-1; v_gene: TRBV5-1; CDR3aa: CASSPTSGGDNEQFF; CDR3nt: TGCGCCAGCAGCCCCACTAGCGGGGGAGACAATGAGCAGTTCTTC
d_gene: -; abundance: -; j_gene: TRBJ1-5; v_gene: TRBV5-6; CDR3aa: CASSLGFGNQPQHF; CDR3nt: TGTGCCAGCAGCTTGGGGTTCGGGAATCAGCCCCAGCATTTT
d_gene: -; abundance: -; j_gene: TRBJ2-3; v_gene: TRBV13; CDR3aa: CASSLGLVAMADTQYF; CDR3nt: TGTGCCAGCAGCTTAGGCCTCGTAGCTATGGCAGATACGCAGTATTTT
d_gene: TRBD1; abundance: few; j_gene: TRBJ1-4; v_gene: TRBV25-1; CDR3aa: CASARDRGSRNEKLFF; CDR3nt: TGTGCCAGCGCGCGGGACAGGGGTTCGCGAAATGAAAAACTGTTTTTT
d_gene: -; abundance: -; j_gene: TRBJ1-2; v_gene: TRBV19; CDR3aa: CASSITQGGVGDYGYTF; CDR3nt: TGTGCCAGTAGTATCACCCAGGGAGGGGTTGGCGACTATGGCTACACCTTC
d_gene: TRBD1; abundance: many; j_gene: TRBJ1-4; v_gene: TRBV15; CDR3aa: CATSMGQGATNEKLFF; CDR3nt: TGTGCCACCAGCATGGGACAGGGTGCAACTAATGAAAAACTGTTTTTT
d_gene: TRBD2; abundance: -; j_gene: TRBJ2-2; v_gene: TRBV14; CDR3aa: CASSLGTSTGELFF; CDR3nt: TGTGCCAGCAGCCTTGGGACTAGCACCGGGGAGCTGTTTTTT
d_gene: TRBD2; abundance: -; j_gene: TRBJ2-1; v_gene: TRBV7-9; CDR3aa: CASSLVAGGDEQFF; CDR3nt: TGTGCCAGCAGCTTAGTAGCGGGAGGGGATGAGCAGTTCTTC
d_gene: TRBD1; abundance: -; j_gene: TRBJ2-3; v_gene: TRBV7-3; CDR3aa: CASSPRPAGGEDTQYF; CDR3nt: TGTGCCAGCAGCCCCCGGCCCGCAGGGGGCGAGGATACGCAGTATTTT
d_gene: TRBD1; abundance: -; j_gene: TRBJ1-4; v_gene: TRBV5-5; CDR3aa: CASSPRTGGEKLFF; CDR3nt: TGTGCCAGCAGCCCCCGGACAGGGGGTGAAAAACTGTTTTTT
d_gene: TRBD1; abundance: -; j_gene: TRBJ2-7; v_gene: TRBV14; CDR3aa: CASSQVEDRGYEQYF; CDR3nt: TGTGCCAGCAGCCAGGTTGAGGACAGGGGCTACGAGCAGTACTTC
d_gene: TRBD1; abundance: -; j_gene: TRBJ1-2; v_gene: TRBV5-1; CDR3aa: CASSYGQGSGYTF; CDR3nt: TGCGCCAGCAGCTACGGACAGGGGAGTGGCTACACCTTC
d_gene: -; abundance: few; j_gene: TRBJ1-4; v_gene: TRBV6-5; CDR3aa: CASSYSAGDREKLFF; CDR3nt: TGTGCCAGCAGTTACTCGGCCGGGGATCGGGAAAAACTGTTTTTT
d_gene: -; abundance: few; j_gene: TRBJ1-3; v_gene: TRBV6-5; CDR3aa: CASSYDRLPGNTIYF; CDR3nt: TGTGCCAGCAGTTACGACAGGCTGCCCGGGAACACCATATATTTT
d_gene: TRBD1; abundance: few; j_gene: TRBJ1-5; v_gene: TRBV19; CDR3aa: CASSTRTGDEGPPQHF; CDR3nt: TGTGCCAGTAGTACACGGACAGGGGACGAGGGGCCGCCCCAGCATTTT